This T cell receptor beta chain emerged from a study of cytomegalovirus exposure and HLA in healthy donors (dated by TCRdb to 2015 to 2018). About the study as a whole: In an earlier analysis of under 750 of the donors, about 270 Gb of sequence data and 90 million to 120 million unique TCR beta sequences from about 190 million T cells were reported. The study used immunosequencing to profile the T cell repertoires of more than 650 subjects and linked those repertoires to cytomegalovirus serostatus. Typing coverage differed by locus: A, B, C, DRB1 and DQB1 were typed in roughly 620-630 donors, DQA1 in approximately 520, DPA1 in some 570, and DPB1 in just under 480. The later analysis used no new phenotypic data to find candidate immune exposures, relying instead on TCR beta sequences and their occurrence across donors. An early release that covered fewer than 750 HLA-typed donors contained about 290 gigabases of sequencing data and about 84 million unique TCR sequences. Alongside the repertoire data, information on donor age, sex, ethnicity and CMV serostatus was compiled. A few DR-DQ haplotypes were treated as single units for association and clustering because of strong linkage in the cohort. To decide whether each TCR beta V gene segment behaved as functional or pseudogenic, an earlier analysis of some 540 of the donors relied on high-throughput TCR beta sequencing. All discovery cohort repertoires had been generated using a single sequencing platform. A later analysis re-analyzed previously published TCR beta repertoires from several hundred donors and added high-resolution HLA genotyping to study TCR occurrence patterns. A later genetic analysis used genome-wide SNP genotypes for about 60% of the roughly 700 donors, treating that subset as a discovery cohort. A separate validation cohort of over 95 different subjects was used in addition to the 666-subject first cohort. To predict cytomegalovirus infection status, the study combined high-throughput TCR immunosequencing, statistical association of individual TCRs with disease status, and machine learning. The study was designed to test whether signatures of past pathogen exposure could be identified by cataloging public T cell receptors. Of the 300 to 500 genotyped donors, over 80% were placed in the genetic ancestry cluster associated with self-reported Caucasian donors. Class I and class II HLA loci were covered by the typing at four-digit resolution. Among around 400 genotyped donors of the cohort, an average of roughly 230,000 unique TCR beta nucleotide sequences was sequenced per donor, of which 15% to 20% were non-productive.

The cohort was made up of 666 healthy bone marrow donors. All cohort members were sampled while nominally healthy, although unrecorded immune exposures were likely present. The donor was CMV seronegative and belonged to the group of 380 or so seronegative cohort members. Each donor provided a peripheral blood sample, and peripheral blood mononuclear cells were used for TCR beta sequencing. The Qiagen DNeasy Blood Extraction Kit was used to extract genomic DNA from the blood cell samples. Worth noting for this clone: Its target antigen remains unknown. Base qualities are missing; no much larger clone stands one base away.

From V the trimming removes 0 bases and from J it removes 8 bases, while the gene matches leave 8 bases of the junction unaccounted for. CDR1 and CDR2 (SGDLS, YYNGEE) derive from the germline V gene. From the cysteine up to the phenylalanine, the CDR3 has a length of 16 residues. Just the 48-base CDR3 DNA is kept, in frame starting at base 1. The study at large found these results: In a later genetic analysis, a missense DCLRE1C variant was associated with V-gene and J-gene trimming of TCR beta chains, and the association was replicated in an independent cohort. Three of the identified cytomegalovirus-associated TCR beta chains were confirmed in vitro to be specific for cytomegalovirus antigens. A cluster of highly shared sequence variants was judged likely to represent a technical artifact of the sequencing pipeline. In this cohort, only TCR beta chains were sequenced, and detectable features were limited by the absence of alpha or paired-chain data. According to a later analysis, most CMV-associated TCR beta chains appeared to be HLA-restricted, and the HLA associations seemed to be driven largely by CMV exposure. A further reported finding was that TCR beta sequences accurately predicted the HLA-A and HLA-B alleles for most subjects in the first cohort. In the study, about 150 TCR beta chains were listed as associated with cytomegalovirus. Most TCR sequences were observed very rarely across donors, whereas some public TCRs were present in many individuals. Assigning TCR associations to individual alleles was difficult when HLA alleles, especially DR and DQ, strongly co-occurred. According to a later analysis, TCR association rates differed among HLA loci, with DRB1 alleles showing the most associated TCRs and HLA-C alleles showing the fewest. Linkage disequilibrium might explain the correlated functional status among segregating V segments, but an unknown experimental factor could not be ruled out. In a later genetic analysis, fewer N-insertions in productive TCRs were reported among donors in an Asian-associated ancestry cluster than the roughly 700-donor mean. Presence/absence analyses assumed roughly uniform sequencing depth across donors, an assumption that may not hold. A later analysis reported that several top co-occurrence clusters appeared linked to parvovirus B19, influenza, CMV and Epstein-Barr virus. Broadly in line with IMGT annotations, most TCR beta V segments showed up in productive rearrangements about 90% or about 30% of the time in an earlier analysis of 587 of the donors. Compared with equally common non-associated chains, HLA-associated TCR beta chains in a later analysis were more clonally expanded and had lower generation probabilities. Some IMGT-functional V segments, including TRBV6-2 and TRBV6-3, could not be distinguished by the 87-base-pair reads and were therefore excluded. It was suggested by the authors that the approach could potentially be generalized to other disease states and immunological phenotypes. The only immune exposure information available for the cohort was CMV serostatus. The earlier analysis of 450 to 700 of the donors excluded approximately 15 rarely observed V segments, including chromosome 9 orphons, because counts were too low. At a false discovery rate of 0.05, a later analysis linked some 18,000 TCR beta sequences to specific HLA alleles. Cytomegalovirus status was reported to be diagnosed by the classifier with high specificity and sensitivity in both the original and validation cohorts. Because some donors lacked HLA typing at each locus, the association tests relied only on the typed subset.

Receptors were amplified or captured by the immunoSEQ multiplex PCR assay. A mixture of 60 forward primers for TCR Vbeta segments and 13 reverse primers for TCR Jbeta segments was used in the multiplex PCR. The CDR3 region of rearranged TCR beta genes was amplified from genomic DNA by a multiplex PCR assay. Amplified TCR beta libraries were sequenced as 87-base-pair reads on the Illumina HiSeq System. The authors processed their data as follows. In a later analysis, tens of millions of unique TCR beta chains were counted across the 666 repertoires, and roughly 11 million of these chains were shared by at least two donors. To remove PCR and sequencing errors, raw reads were error-corrected and collapsed into unique sequences using a nearest-neighbor algorithm that merged closely related sequences. Alignment of CDR3 sequences to IMGT reference sequences was used to assign V, D and J gene segments. For a sequence to be retained, a match of at least six nucleotides to both a V gene segment and a J gene segment was required. Rearrangements were called productive when the CDR3 lacked stop codons and stayed in frame with V and J; all others were non-productive. Following IMGT convention, CDR3 was defined as the stretch from the second conserved V-encoded cysteine up to the conserved J-encoded phenylalanine. The earlier analysis of about 610 of the donors excluded sequences that lacked an unambiguous match to a single V gene segment. In an earlier analysis of about 590 of the donors, a V segment was called functional when productive rearrangements were above 56.7%, and segregating when the standard deviation between donors exceeded 5%. A statistical classification framework was built for diagnosing cytomegalovirus status from the catalog of TCR beta chain sequences. In a later analysis, V and J genes were assigned by comparing TCR nucleotide sequences against IMGT/GENE-DB human TR gene sequences. Using the TCRdist pipeline, a later analysis assigned CDR3 sequences along with most-parsimonious VDJ recombination scenarios. In a later analysis, every TCR beta chain was defined by the combination of its CDR3 amino acid sequence and its V-gene family, and reads without a unique V-gene family were dropped. As a way to deal with suspected cross-contamination and a sequencing artifact, a later analysis dropped over 550 nucleotide sequences that were highly shared and had low generation probability. For each public chain, a later analysis derived a clonal expansion index from normalized ranks of inferred template counts within each repertoire. Generation probabilities in a later analysis came from a VDJ recombination model fitted to out-of-frame rearrangements, and those results were checked against IGoR. Hypergeometric tests were used in a later analysis to score TCR-TCR, TCR-HLA and TCR-CMV co-occurrence, with a repertoire-size bias correction applied to the TCR pairs. In a later analysis, false discovery rates were estimated by permuting HLA or CMV assignments 20 times. In a later analysis, co-occurring TCRs were grouped using DBSCAN, and TCRdist sequence similarity was added for clustering within HLA-allele-positive subsets. Repertoires with fewer than 30,000 or more than 120,000 public chains were left out of co-occurrence clustering, as were a handful of repertoires with anomalous nucleotide sharing. Imported from immuneACCESS, the table was reduced by TCRdb to in-frame sequences with V and J called. These copies leave out some clones; in studies compared against another copy, an unresolved V gene accounts for under half, and the cause of the remainder is not known. V and J calls and clone size follow that table, whereas D and trimming were derived from the DNA. For this sample there are about 150,000 clones; about 74% appear just once. Of the sample, 4% to 4.5% falls within the top ten clones.

This TCR was recovered from a woman aged 40 to 55 in good health and CMV-seronegative. Sequenced input: PBMCs. The chain joins TRBV9 to TRBJ1-4, with TRBD1 identical over 9 junction bases. The base sequence is TGTGCCAGCAGCGTAGCGGGACAGGGTTCAGCAGAAAAACTGTTTTTT. This translates into CASSVAGQGSAEKLFF.